The entry below gives a single T cell receptor beta chain sequence along with its context. What it binds is not known. The PCR contained 60 Vbeta and 13 Jbeta primers. How the authors handled the data: As a later analysis found, there were 80 million to 90 million unique TCR beta chains, of which about 10 million were shared. TCRdb's copy holds only in-frame clones and misses some; the assay was immunoSEQ multiplex PCR. V, J and clone size derive from that table, while D and trimming were established from the DNA sequence. The data contain roughly 200,000 clones, roughly 80% of them singletons. Donors in the study were healthy people who gave bone marrow. These data are taken from a study of cytomegalovirus exposure and HLA in healthy donors. The CDR3 sequence is 13 residues long. Germline CDR1 is MDHEN and CDR2 is SYDVKM. Trimming stripped 3 bases from V and 1 base from J, with 7 bases between. Study results and caveats: In vitro work confirmed that a few CMV-associated chains recognize CMV antigens. Cytomegalovirus association was listed for about 180 TCR beta chains.

The TCR comes from a man aged 25 to 40 in good health and CMV-seronegative. This chain uses TRBV28 with TRBJ2-7; D not certain. The sequenced sample was PBMCs. The CDR3 spells CASSLASSYEQYF. Written as DNA, the CDR3 is TGTGCCAGCAGTTTGGCCAGTTCCTACGAGCAGTACTTC.